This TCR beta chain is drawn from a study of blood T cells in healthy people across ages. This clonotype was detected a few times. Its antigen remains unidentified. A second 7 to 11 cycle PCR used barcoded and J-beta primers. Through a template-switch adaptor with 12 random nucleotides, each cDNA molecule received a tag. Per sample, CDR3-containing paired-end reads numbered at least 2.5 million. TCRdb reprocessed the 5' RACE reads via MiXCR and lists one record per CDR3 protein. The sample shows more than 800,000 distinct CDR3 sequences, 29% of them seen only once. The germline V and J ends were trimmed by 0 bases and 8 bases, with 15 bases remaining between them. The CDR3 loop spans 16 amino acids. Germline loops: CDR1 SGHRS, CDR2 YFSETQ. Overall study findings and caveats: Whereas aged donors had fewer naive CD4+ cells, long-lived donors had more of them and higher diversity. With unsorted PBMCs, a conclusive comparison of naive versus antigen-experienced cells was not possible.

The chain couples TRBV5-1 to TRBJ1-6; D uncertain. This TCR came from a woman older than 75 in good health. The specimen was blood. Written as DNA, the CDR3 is TGCGCCAGCAGCTTGGTCCGTGGTAGCCTAGATTCACCCCTCCACTTT. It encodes CASSLVRGSLDSPLHF.